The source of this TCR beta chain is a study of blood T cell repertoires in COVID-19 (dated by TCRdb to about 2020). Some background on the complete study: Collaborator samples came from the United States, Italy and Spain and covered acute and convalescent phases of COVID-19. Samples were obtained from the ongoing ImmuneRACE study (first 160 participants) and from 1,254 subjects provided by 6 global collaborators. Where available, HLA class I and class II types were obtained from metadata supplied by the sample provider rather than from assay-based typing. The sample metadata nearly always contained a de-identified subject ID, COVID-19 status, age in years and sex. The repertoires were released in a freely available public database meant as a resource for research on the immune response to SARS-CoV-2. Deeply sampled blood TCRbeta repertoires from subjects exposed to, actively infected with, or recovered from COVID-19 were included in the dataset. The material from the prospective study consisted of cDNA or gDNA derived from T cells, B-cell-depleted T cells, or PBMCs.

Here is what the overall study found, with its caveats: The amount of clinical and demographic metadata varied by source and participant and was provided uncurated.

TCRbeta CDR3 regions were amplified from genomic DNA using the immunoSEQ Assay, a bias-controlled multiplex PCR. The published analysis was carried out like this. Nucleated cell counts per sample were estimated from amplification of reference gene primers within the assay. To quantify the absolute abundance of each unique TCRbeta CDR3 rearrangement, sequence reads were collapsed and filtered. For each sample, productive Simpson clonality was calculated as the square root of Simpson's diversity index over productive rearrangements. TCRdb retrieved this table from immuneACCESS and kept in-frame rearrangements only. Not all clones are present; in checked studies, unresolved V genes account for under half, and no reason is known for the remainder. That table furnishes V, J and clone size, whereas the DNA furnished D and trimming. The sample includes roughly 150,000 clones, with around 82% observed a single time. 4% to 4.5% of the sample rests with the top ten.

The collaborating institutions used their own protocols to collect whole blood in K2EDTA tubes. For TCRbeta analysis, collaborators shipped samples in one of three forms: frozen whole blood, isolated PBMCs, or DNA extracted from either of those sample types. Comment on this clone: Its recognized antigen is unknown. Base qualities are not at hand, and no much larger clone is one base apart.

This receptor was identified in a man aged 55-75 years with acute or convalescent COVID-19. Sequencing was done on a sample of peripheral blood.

CDR3 protein: CASSSNLPGSEGETQYF. Read as DNA, the sequence is TGCGCCAGCAGCTCGAACCTCCCGGGGTCCGAGGGAGAGACCCAGTACTTC. The chain is assembled from TRBV5-1 and TRBJ2-5, and perhaps TRBD2 as D gene, on 5 matching bases. The CDR3 contains 17 residues, cysteine and phenylalanine counted. The DNA shown is the 51-base CDR3, in frame from base 1. Trimming at the junction amounts to 3 bases on V and 4 bases on J, and the germline ends lie 22 bases apart. Looking up the germline V gene yields CDR1 SGHRS and CDR2 YFSETQ.